Here is one T cell receptor (beta chain) with its context. For the second PCR, which ran for roughly 7 to 11 cycles, a sample-barcoded 5' primer and a J-beta primer mix were used. Unique molecular identifiers of 12 random nucleotides labeled each cDNA. Each sample yielded at least 2.5 million CDR3-containing paired-end reads. TCRdb re-derived calls from the 5' RACE reads in MiXCR, one entry per CDR3 protein. The table lists about 1.4 million distinct CDR3 sequences, approximately 59% of them singletons, with 5.5% to 8% in the top ten. This record belongs to a study of blood T cells in healthy people across ages. V dropped 3 bases and J dropped 5; count of bases not matched to a gene: 6. Germline CDR1 reads GTSNPN; CDR2 reads SVGIG (reference sequence). The CDR3 spans 14 residues.

The sequence was collected from a man aged 18 to 35 in good health. The sequenced sample consisted of blood. V usage is TRBV30 and J usage is TRBJ2-3; 9 bases fit TRBD1. The CDR3 nucleotides read TGTGCCTGGAGCCCGGGACAGGGAATAGATACGCAGTATTTT. It specifies CAWSPGQGIDTQYF. Based on the CDR3 plus reference TRBV30 and TRBJ2-3, the full variable domain is SQTIHQWPATLVQPVGSPLSLECTVEGTSNPNLYWYRQAAGRGLQLLFYSVGIGQISSEVPQNLSASRPQDRQFILSSKKLLLSDSGFYLCAWSPGQGIDTQYFGPGTRLTVL.